The entry that follows covers one T cell receptor (beta chain) sequence. Its specificity is not known. This sample includes further DNA sequences coding for the same CDR3. In germline, CDR1 is MNHEY, CDR2 SVGAGI. There are 15 residues in the CDR3. Deletions cut 0 bases from V and 4 bases from J, with 12 bases between. The data were obtained in a study of cytomegalovirus exposure and HLA in healthy donors. Study-wide findings and caveats: Reportedly, a later analysis found an Asian-associated ancestry cluster had fewer N-insertions than the roughly 700-donor mean. What TCR beta sequences reportedly achieved was accurate prediction of HLA-A and HLA-B alleles in most subjects.

The PCR contained 60 Vbeta and 13 Jbeta primers. The method was immunoSEQ multiplex PCR; TCRdb's version includes in-frame clones alone and lacks a portion of them. The sample shows approximately 160,000 clones, around four fifths of them seen only once. The receptor was isolated from a girl aged 5 to 17 in good health and CMV-seropositive. The rearrangement links TRBV6-5 to TRBJ1-1, with TRBD1 as a possible D gene (5 bases). Sequencing input: PBMCs. CDR3: CASSYSSGGGTEAFF. The CDR3, as DNA: TGTGCCAGCAGTTACTCCTCCGGGGGAGGCACTGAAGCTTTCTTT.